The T cell receptor beta chain under discussion was sequenced for a study of Graves' ophthalmopathy and Graves' hyperthyroidism. Regarding this clonotype: No antigen is known for it.

Using RNA transcripts, the TCR beta CDR3 regions were amplified. RT-PCR in the first round used HTBI primers; a second-round multiplex PCR followed. Each CDR3 protein is one row after TCRdb ran MiXCR on the multiplex PCR reads. The sample lists 600,000 to 950,000 distinct CDR3 sequences, 35% to 50% occurring once. The CDR3 consists of 12 residues. The germline V gene encodes CDR1 SGHVS and CDR2 FNYEAQ. Trimming stripped 5 bases from V and 2 bases from J, with 7 bases between. Ophthalmopathy-affected donors exhibited moderate-to-severe activity, CAS ≥3, NOSPECS ≥4, and duration under 3 months. The study, taken as a whole, reports: Prediction of ophthalmopathy progression reached roughly 68% sensitivity and around 72% specificity. Discrimination between ophthalmopathy and stable hyperthyroidism by a 13-signature model showed about 86% sensitivity and 75% to 84% specificity. Most clonotypes expanded in thyroid above 0.001 frequency were present in blood too.

Sequencing was done on a sample of peripheral blood. The gene calls are TRBV7-6 and TRBJ2-7; D call uncertain. The clonotype comes from an adult man with Graves' ophthalmopathy. CDR3 DNA sequence: TGTGCCAGCAGCATAAAAACCTACGAGCAGTACTTC. The encoded protein is CASSIKTYEQYF. The variable domain in full, with the rest retrieved from reference TRBV7-6 and TRBJ2-7, is GAGVSQSPRYKVTKRGQDVALRCDPISGHVSLYWYRQALGQGPEFLTYFNYEAQQDKSGLPNDRFSAERPEGSISTLTIQRTEQRDSAMYRCASSIKTYEQYFGPGTRLTVT.